The 18 T cell receptor beta chains below all came from one sample that was sequenced in a study of OX40 agonist ivuxolimab in advanced cancers. TCRdb keeps only in-frame clones here, not all; method: immunoSEQ multiplex PCR. The sample records around 80,000 clones, about 85% being singletons. Here the sequenced sample was CD4+ or CD8+ T cells sorted from blood, taken in a trial of the OX40 agonist ivuxolimab. These TCRs come from an adult with an advanced solid tumor such as melanoma, head and neck, liver or kidney cancer.

The chain uses TRBV7-2 and TRBJ2-1; 16 positions agree with TRBD2. CDR1 and CDR2 from the germline V gene are SGHTA and FQGNSA. V dropped 5 bases and J dropped 3; count of bases not matched to a gene: 10. This CDR3 comprises 19 residues. CDR3 sequence (DNA): TGTGCCAGCAGCCCCGGGACTAGCGGGAGGGCCAAGAACTACAATGAGCAGTTCTTC. It yields the protein CASSPGTSGRAKNYNEQFF.

The V call is TRBV7-2, the J call TRBJ2-5; 9 bases agree with TRBD1. The CDR3 length is 14 residues. J lost 11 bases, V lost 5 bases, and 12 bases had no gene match. From germline, CDR1 is SGHTA and CDR2 FQGNSA. The CDR3 region has the DNA TGTGCCAGCAGCCGTAGGACAGGGGAAGAGGAGCAGTACTTC. Amino acids: CASSRRTGEEEQYF. Combining the CDR3 with reference TRBV7-2 and TRBJ2-5 gives the whole variable domain GAGVSQSPSNKVTEKGKDVELRCDPISGHTALYWYRQSLGQGLEFLIYFQGNSAPDKSGLPSDRFSAERTGGSVSTLTIQRTQQEDSAVYLCASSRRTGEEEQYFGPGTRLLVL.

This chain connects TRBV27 to TRBJ1-1; 9 bases agree with TRBD1. The CDR3 has 15 amino acids. V lost 6 bases, J lost 3 bases, and 8 bases stayed unmatched. Germline V gene sequence: CDR1 MNHEY, CDR2 SMNVEV (reference sequence). The CDR3 nucleotides are TGTGCCAGCAGGTCCGGACAGGGGAGGGACACTGAAGCTTTCTTT. Translated: CASRSGQGRDTEAFF.

V and J are TRBV9 and TRBJ2-7, with TRBD2 matching 9 bases. The junction had 5 bases not matched to a gene; V was cut back by 4 bases and J by 0 bases. CDR1 and CDR2 from the germline V gene are SGDLS and YYNGEE. This CDR3 comprises 15 residues. The CDR3 sequence is CASSLSGSSSYEQYF. CDR3 DNA: TGTGCCAGCAGCCTTAGCGGGAGCAGCTCCTACGAGCAGTACTTC.

V usage is TRBV7-2 and J usage is TRBJ1-1; D is ambiguous. Between the trimmed V and J ends, which lost 0 bases and 3 bases, there was a span of 5 bases. This CDR3 has 13 amino acids. Germline CDR1 and CDR2: SGHTA and FQGNSA. CDR3: CASSLAGDTEAFF. The CDR3 region has the DNA TGTGCCAGCAGCTTAGCGGGTGACACTGAAGCTTTCTTT.

V usage is TRBV7-2 and J usage is TRBJ2-3; 9 bases fit TRBD2. CDR3 size: 15 residues. The V gene end was trimmed by 5 bases and the J gene end by 4 bases; junction bases not matched to a gene: 7. CDR1 and CDR2 (germline): SGHTA, FQGNSA. The CDR3 region is CASSPGTSRADTQYF. CDR3 DNA: TGTGCCAGCAGCCCCGGGACTAGCAGGGCAGATACGCAGTATTTT.

The sample holds one count of this clone. This sequence joins TRBV6-5 and TRBJ2-7; 7 bases map to TRBD1. The CDR3 runs to 13 residues. Germline trimming cut 4 bases from V and 0 bases from J; bases unmatched to any gene: 0. In germline, CDR1 is MNHEY, CDR2 SVGAGI. The CDR3 protein is CASSWDSSYEQYF. The CDR3 DNA is TGTGCCAGCAGTTGGGACAGCTCCTACGAGCAGTACTTC.

The chain uses TRBV5-1 and TRBJ2-5; possibly TRBD1 for D (6 bases). Germline V gene sequence: CDR1 SGHRS, CDR2 YFSETQ. Trimming took 4 bases from V and 2 from J, leaving 12 bases between them. This CDR3 has 14 residues. The CDR3 protein is CASSEGVMQETQYF. The CDR3 DNA follows: TGCGCCAGCAGCGAGGGGGTAATGCAAGAGACCCAGTACTTC.

V and J are TRBV4-3 and TRBJ1-1; D gene uncertain. CDR3 length: 16 amino acids. Deletions cut 2 bases from V and 1 base from J, with 14 bases between. Germline loops: CDR1 LGHNA, CDR2 YSLEER. The chain's CDR3 is CASSQLVLSGNTEAFF. The DNA of the CDR3 is TGCGCCAGCAGCCAACTCGTGTTGTCAGGGAACACTGAAGCTTTCTTT.

The V call is TRBV29-1, the J call TRBJ2-1, with D tentatively TRBD2 (5 bases). Germline CDR1 is SQVTM and CDR2 is ANQGSEA. There are 18 residues in the CDR3. V dropped 3 bases and J dropped 3 bases, with 24 bases sitting between them. In DNA, the CDR3 is TGCAGCGTTGAGGGTCGGGAAGGTAGCAGTGGTCGCTACAATGAGCAGTTCTTC. Encoded protein: CSVEGREGSSGRYNEQFF.

The gene calls are TRBV4-2 and TRBJ2-3, with TRBD2 identical over 10 bases. Germline-derived CDR1 and CDR2 are LGHNA and YNFKEQ. The CDR3 length is 20 residues. The junction had 12 bases not matched to a gene; V was cut back by 0 bases and J by 0 bases. This chain's CDR3 is CASSQELSGGAYTSTDTQYF. The DNA of the CDR3 is TGTGCCAGCAGCCAAGAATTGAGCGGGGGGGCCTACACTAGCACAGATACGCAGTATTTT.

The chain joins TRBV19 to TRBJ2-1; possibly TRBD2 for D (5 bases). V gave up 0 bases and J gave up 10 bases, with 13 bases separating them. The V gene's germline CDR1 is LNHDA and CDR2 SQIVND (reference sequence). CDR3 size: 14 residues. The CDR3 sequence is CASSIEGALGEQFF. For the CDR3, the DNA is TGTGCCAGTAGTATAGAGGGAGCTTTAGGGGAGCAGTTCTTC.

The genes are TRBV10-3 and TRBJ2-7; 8 bases align to TRBD1. Germline CDR1 and CDR2: ENHRY and SYGVKD. Losses at the gene ends were 4 bases for V and 0 bases for J; bases not matched to a gene: 14. CDR3 length: 18 amino acids. The CDR3 DNA sequence: TGTGCCATCAGTGGGGGCCGTCGGACAGGGCCCGTCTCCTACGAGCAGTACTTC. Encoded protein: CAISGGRRTGPVSYEQYF.

The chain joins TRBV19 to TRBJ1-2, with D possibly TRBD1 on 5 matching bases. CDR3 size: 15 residues. Germline V lookup: CDR1 LNHDA, CDR2 SQIVND (reference sequence). Trimming removed 7 bases at V and 2 bases at J, with 17 bases between. The CDR3 reads CASTPRMGGNYGYTF. The DNA for the CDR3 is TGTGCCAGTACTCCCCGAATGGGGGGAAACTATGGCTACACCTTC. Looking up the rest from reference TRBV19 and TRBJ1-2 gives the full variable domain: DGGITQSPKYLFRKEGQNVTLSCEQNLNHDAMYWYRQDPGQGLRLIYYSQIVNDFQKGDIAEGYSVSREKKESFPLTVTSAQKNPTAFYLCASTPRMGGNYGYTFGSGTRLTVV.

This clone showed up just once. CDR3 sequence reads: CASSYDASDEQYF. The CDR3 DNA sequence: TGTGCCAGCAGCTATGACGCTTCCGACGAGCAGTACTTC. The genes are TRBV5-4 and TRBJ2-7, with D uncertain. Trimming pared 3 bases from V and 5 bases from J, leaving 12 bases between. This CDR3 comprises 13 residues. Germline CDR1 reads SGHNT; CDR2 reads YYREEE (reference sequence).

This rearrangement joins TRBV6-5 to TRBJ2-6; no reliable D call. This CDR3 comprises 13 residues. Trimming took 8 bases from V and 1 from J, leaving 6 bases between them. CDR1 is MNHEY, CDR2 SVGAGI, per germline. CDR3 protein: CASRASGANVLTF. The DNA for the CDR3 is TGTGCCAGCCGGGCATCTGGGGCCAACGTCCTGACTTTC.

The chain uses TRBV4-3 and TRBJ1-1, with no clear D. CDR1 and CDR2 (germline): LGHNA, YSLEER. This CDR3 contains 13 residues. Trimming cost V 3 bases and J 7 bases, with 12 bases left between them. CDR3 bases: TGCGCCAGCAGCCACATCGCAACGGATGAAGCTTTCTTT. Amino acids: CASSHIATDEAFF.

This clone was seen just once. The V gene is TRBV7-2, the J gene TRBJ1-5, with D unclear. Looked up from germline, CDR1 is SGHTA and CDR2 is FQGNSA. The CDR3 consists of 14 residues. V shed 4 bases and J shed 0 bases, with 7 bases lying between them. The CDR3 region has the DNA TGTGCCAGCAGCTCACAGTATAGCAATCAGCCCCAGCATTTT. It translates to CASSSQYSNQPQHF. The full variable domain, in which reference TRBV7-2 and TRBJ1-5 provide the parts outside the CDR3, is GAGVSQSPSNKVTEKGKDVELRCDPISGHTALYWYRQSLGQGLEFLIYFQGNSAPDKSGLPSDRFSAERTGGSVSTLTIQRTQQEDSAVYLCASSSQYSNQPQHFGDGTRLSIL.